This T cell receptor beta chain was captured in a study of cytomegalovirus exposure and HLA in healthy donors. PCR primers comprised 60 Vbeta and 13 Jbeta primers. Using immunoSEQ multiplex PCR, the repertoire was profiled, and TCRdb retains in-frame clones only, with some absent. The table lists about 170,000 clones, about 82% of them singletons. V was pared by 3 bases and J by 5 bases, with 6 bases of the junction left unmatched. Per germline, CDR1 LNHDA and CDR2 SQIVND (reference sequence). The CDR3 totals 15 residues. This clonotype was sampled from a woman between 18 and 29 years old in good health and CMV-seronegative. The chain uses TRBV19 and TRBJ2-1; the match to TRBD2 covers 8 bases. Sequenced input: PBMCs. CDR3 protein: CASSMGTSYDNEQFF. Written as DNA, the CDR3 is TGTGCCAGTAGTATGGGGACTAGTTACGACAATGAGCAGTTCTTC.